A single sample is the source of the 24 T cell receptor beta chains below, sequenced in a study of T cell repertoires in cytomegalovirus infection. These receptors' targets are unknown. TCRdb independently ran MiXCR on the reads; one entry per CDR3 protein. This sample has approximately 910,000 distinct CDR3 sequences, with 30% to 40% found just once. Sequencing used cultured CD8+ T cells from PBMCs, obtained from culture after CMV antigen stimulation. The receptors were gathered from a human donor in good health (CMV status not recorded). Some clones in this sample may be carry-over from other donors' samples.

V and J are TRBV6-5 and TRBJ1-1; no clear D. V lost 2 bases and J lost 1, with 14 bases in between. Germline lookup yields CDR1 MNHEY and CDR2 SVGAGI. The CDR3 consists of 16 residues. CDR3 sequence (DNA): TGTGCCAGCAGTTACCGCAGGCGGGTCGAGAACACTGAAGCTTTCTTT. This gives the protein CASSYRRRVENTEAFF.

The rearrangement joins TRBV28 to TRBJ2-1, with D possibly called TRBD1 or TRBD2 (5 bases each). Trimming cost V 6 bases and J 8 bases, with 14 bases left between them. The CDR3 is made up of 13 amino acids. Looked up from germline, CDR1 is MDHEN and CDR2 is SYDVKM. The CDR3 DNA reads TGTGCCAGCAGGGGGGTCAGGGACCATGAGCAGTTCTTC. Translation gives CASRGVRDHEQFF.

The table lists this clonotype with many counts. This chain connects TRBV7-2 to TRBJ2-1; the match to TRBD1 covers 10 bases. Per the germline V gene, CDR1 is SGHTA and CDR2 is FQGNSA. V lost 5 bases and J lost 6; bases outside the gene matches: 7. The CDR3 totals 15 residues. The CDR3 region has the DNA TGTGCCAGCAGCCTCGGGACAGGGGACAGCAATGAGCAGTTCTTC. Residues: CASSLGTGDSNEQFF.

This CDR3 reads CASSSRDNELYGYTF. CDR3 DNA sequence: TGTGCCAGCAGCTCCCGGGACAACGAACTATATGGCTACACCTTC. The rearrangement links TRBV13 to TRBJ1-2, with D perhaps TRBD1 (6 bases). This CDR3 has 15 amino acids. The V end lost 4 bases, the J end lost 5 bases, and 17 bases lay between the germline ends. Looked up from germline, CDR1 is PRHDT and CDR2 is FYEKMQ (reference sequence).

The rearrangement uses TRBV12-3 or TRBV12-4 and TRBJ2-7; D is perhaps TRBD2 (6 bases). The CDR3 extends over 13 amino acids. The V end was cut by 8 bases, the J end by 7 bases, with 18 bases between. The CDR3 loop reads CASSTPGDLEQYF. The CDR3 bases are TGTGCCAGCTCAACTCCGGGGGATCTGGAGCAGTACTTC.

The gene calls are TRBV12-3 or TRBV12-4 and TRBJ1-4, with no clear D. This CDR3 has 12 residues. Trimming removed 7 bases from V and 8 bases from J, with 11 bases in between. CDR3 amino acids: CASTYSREKLFF. CDR3 bases: TGTGCCAGCACCTATTCGAGGGAAAAACTGTTTTTT.

This clonotype was found a few times. This chain connects TRBV4-1 to TRBJ2-3, with D possibly matching TRBD1 (5 bases). CDR3 length: 16 residues. Germline V lookup: CDR1 MGHRA, CDR2 YSYEKL. Trimming took off 4 bases at V and 0 bases at J, with 14 bases between the two ends. The CDR3 bases are TGCGCCAGCAGCCTCCCTCCGGACACCAGCACAGATACGCAGTATTTT. Protein product: CASSLPPDTSTDTQYF.

The chain is built from TRBV29-1 and TRBJ2-6, with D maybe TRBD2 (5 bases). The germline V gene has CDR1 SQVTM and CDR2 ANQGSEA. The V and J ends lost 7 bases and 2 bases respectively, with 12 bases between them. There are 14 residues in the CDR3. In nucleotides, the CDR3 is TGCAGCGCCTGGGAGTCACCTGGGGCCAACGTCCTGACTTTC. As protein: CSAWESPGANVLTF.

This clonotype has more than one count but fewer than ten. This rearrangement joins TRBV29-1 to TRBJ2-1; 7 bases are a match to TRBD2. This CDR3 spans 16 amino acids. Germline CDR1 reads SQVTM; CDR2 reads ANQGSEA. Trimming at V came to 3 bases and at J to 3 bases, leaving 11 bases not matched to a gene. The CDR3 DNA reads TGCAGCGTTGAGGGGGGGAAAGAAGCCTTCTACAATGAGCAGTTCTTC. Amino acids: CSVEGGKEAFYNEQFF.

The table lists this clonotype with a few counts. V and J are TRBV27 and TRBJ2-7; the D is unclear. The CDR3 covers 16 residues. V lost 0 bases, J lost 3 bases, and 15 bases lay in between. Germline lookup yields CDR1 MNHEY and CDR2 SMNVEV (reference sequence). CDR3 residues: CASSLSWRPNRYEQYF. The CDR3 DNA follows: TGTGCCAGCAGTTTATCCTGGAGACCGAATCGCTACGAGCAGTACTTC.

A note on this clonotype: This clone may be a read error of a much larger clone one base away. CDR3 DNA sequence: TGTGCCAGCAGCTTAGCCCCGGGGAGGGTAGATGCGCAGTATTTT. Its translation: CASSLAPGRVDAQYF. The chain has TRBV7-8 and TRBJ2-3; 7 bases match TRBD2. CDR1 SGHVS and CDR2 FQNEAQ come from the germline V gene. The CDR3 sequence is 15 residues long. Using reference TRBV7-8 and TRBJ2-3 for the parts outside the CDR3, the full variable domain is GAGVSQSPRYKVAKRGQDVALRCDPISGHVSLFWYQQALGQGPEFLTYFQNEAQLDKSGLPSDRFFAERPEGSVSTLKIQRTQQEDSAVYLCASSLAPGRVDAQYFGPGTRLTVL.

The chain carries TRBV6-2 or TRBV6-3 and TRBJ1-1, with a weak D call TRBD1 (6 bases). CDR1 MNHEY and CDR2 SVGEGT come from the germline V gene. The V and J ends lost 6 bases and 5 bases respectively, with 19 bases between them. The CDR3 totals 15 residues. In DNA form, the CDR3 reads TGTGCCAGCAGCCCCTTTAGGGGGGCGGGGACTGAAGCTTTCTTT. Translating it yields CASSPFRGAGTEAFF.

This clonotype appeared a few times. The J gene is TRBJ2-3, the V gene TRBV28; 14 bases are shared with TRBD2. The junction had 8 bases not matched to a gene; V was cut back by 5 bases and J by 1 base. The CDR3 runs to 18 residues. CDR1 is MDHEN and CDR2 is SYDVKM in the germline V gene. The CDR3 DNA reads as TGTGCCAGCAGTCCCAGACTAGCGGGGGGGCCCGGCACAGATACGCAGTATTTT. Protein: CASSPRLAGGPGTDTQYF.

This chain links TRBV12-3 or TRBV12-4 with TRBJ2-5, with 9 positions matching TRBD1. J was trimmed by 5 bases and V by 5 bases; bases with no gene match: 6. The CDR3 length is 14 residues. The CDR3 is CASSQQGALETQYF. CDR3 DNA sequence: TGTGCCAGCAGTCAACAGGGGGCACTGGAGACCCAGTACTTC.

There are a few counts of this clonotype. The chain recombines TRBV7-9 with TRBJ2-5; a weak D match, TRBD1 (6 bases). Trimming pared 5 bases from V and 5 bases from J, leaving 21 bases between. Germline assignment: CDR1 SEHNR and CDR2 FQNEAQ (reference sequence). This CDR3 contains 16 residues. The CDR3 DNA follows: TGTGCCAGCAGCCACTACCTTCCCGAGCAGGGGGAGACCCAGTACTTC. It translates to CASSHYLPEQGETQYF.

The CDR3 nucleotides read TGTGCCAGCAGCTTGGGGGCGGTGGGGAGCTCCTACAATGAGCAGTTCTTC. It codes for CASSLGAVGSSYNEQFF. This sequence joins TRBV7-3 and TRBJ2-1; D is perhaps TRBD1 (6 bases). Germline V gene sequence: CDR1 SGHTA, CDR2 FQGTGA. The CDR3 loop spans 17 amino acids. V was clipped by 3 bases and J by 0 bases, with 15 bases between them.

This clonotype occurred many times. DNA of the CDR3: TGTGCCAGCAGCTTTTATCGGCAGGGGTATGAAAAACTGTTTTTT. Translation gives CASSFYRQGYEKLFF. The chain joins TRBV7-2 to TRBJ1-4; possibly TRBD1 for D (6 bases). Looked up from germline, CDR1 is SGHTA and CDR2 is FQGNSA. This CDR3 comprises 15 residues. V was pared by 3 bases and J by 6 bases, with 14 bases between.

The chain is built from TRBV19 and TRBJ2-2; D is ambiguous. This CDR3 has 16 residues. V was clipped by 1 base and J by 4 bases, with 13 bases between them. Germline CDR1 and CDR2: LNHDA and SQIVND (reference sequence). CDR3 coding DNA: TGTGCCAGTAGTATAGGCGGCGAACCGACCACCGGGGAGCTGTTTTTT. Amino acid sequence: CASSIGGEPTTGELFF.

The CDR3 nucleotides are TGTGCCATTCCTATCAGGATCTATGGCTACACCTTC. It yields the protein CAIPIRIYGYTF. The V gene is TRBV7-9, the J gene TRBJ1-2, with D uncertain. V gave up 10 bases and J gave up 4 bases, with 13 bases separating them. Germline V gives CDR1 SEHNR, CDR2 FQNEAQ (reference sequence). This CDR3 region has 12 residues.

This clonotype was detected many times. The chain is built from TRBV7-2 and TRBJ1-5, with D perhaps matching TRBD1 (6 bases). The germline gives CDR1 SGHTA, CDR2 FQGNSA. The CDR3 is made up of 15 amino acids. V lost 5 bases and J lost 5, with 16 bases in between. The CDR3 DNA is TGTGCCAGCAGCATCGAACAGGGACCGGATCAGCCCCAGCATTTT. This sequence encodes CASSIEQGPDQPQHF.

This clonotype was recorded a few times. The chain links TRBV4-1 to TRBJ1-1; D uncertain. The CDR3 has 14 residues. V lost 0 bases and J 1 base, leaving 6 bases between the germline ends. Per the germline V gene, CDR1 is MGHRA and CDR2 is YSYEKL. The CDR3 sequence: CASSQDSQNTEAFF. As DNA, the CDR3 is TGCGCCAGCAGCCAAGACAGTCAGAACACTGAAGCTTTCTTT.

As concerns this clonotype: Its ends do not fully match the called genes, so a read error is possible. V and J are TRBV27 and TRBJ2-7; D possibly corresponds to TRBD2 (6 bases). This CDR3 contains 14 residues. Germline V lookup: CDR1 MNHEY, CDR2 SMNVEV (reference sequence). The CDR3 reads CVSTPPGLQYEQYF. Written as DNA, the CDR3 is TGTGTCAGCACTCCTCCGGGACTCCAATACGAGCAGTACTTC.

This clonotype appeared a few times. CDR3 sequence reads: CASSYRTSGTDTQYF. The CDR3 DNA follows: TGTGCCAGCAGTTACCGGACTAGCGGCACAGATACGCAGTATTTT. This chain joins TRBV6-2 or TRBV6-3 and TRBJ2-3, with TRBD2 identical over 9 bases. J lost 1 base, V lost 2 bases, and 1 base had no gene match. CDR3 size: 15 residues. The germline V gene encodes CDR1 MNHEY and CDR2 SVGEGT.

This clonotype came up a few times. The chain uses TRBV5-1 and TRBJ2-2; TRBD1 is a possible D gene (5 bases). This CDR3 has 14 residues. The V gene's germline CDR1 is SGHRS and CDR2 YFSETQ. V was cut by 0 bases and J by 8 bases, with 11 bases left in between. CDR3 sequence (DNA): TGCGCCAGCAGCTTGGAACAGGTCGTTGGGGAGCTGTTTTTT. Translating gives CASSLEQVVGELFF.